This entry lists 14 T cell receptor beta chains sequenced from one sample in a study of shared clonotypes between healthy human individuals. Libraries were prepared by immunoSEQ multiplex PCR; TCRdb keeps only in-frame clonotypes and omits some of them. The repertoire holds 950,000 to 1,300,000 clones, with roughly 80% as singletons. The sequencing input was memory CD4+ T cells sorted from blood. Subset reported: CD45RA-negative fraction. The receptors were sampled from a man aged 18 to 30 in good health.

This clone was counted a single time. Other DNA sequences in this specimen translate into the identical CDR3. The chain has TRBV29-1 and TRBJ1-4; 7 nucleotides match TRBD1. This CDR3 region has 13 residues. Germline CDR1 reads SQVTM; CDR2 reads ANQGSEA. The V segment lost 6 bases and the J segment 4 bases; nucleotides outside the gene matches: 5. DNA of the CDR3: TGCAGCGTGGCCGGGACAGTTAATGAAAAACTGTTTTTT. Amino acid sequence: CSVAGTVNEKLFF.

This rearrangement joins TRBV7-9 to TRBJ2-5; tentatively, D is TRBD2 (5 bases). V lost 4 bases, J lost 5 bases, and 14 bases lay in between. Germline CDR1 is SEHNR and CDR2 is FQNEAQ (reference sequence). The CDR3 contains 14 residues. CDR3: CASSSLRTEETQYF. The CDR3 DNA reads as TGTGCCAGCAGCTCACTAAGGACTGAGGAGACCCAGTACTTC.

This clone appeared once. The CDR3 protein is CASSIGQTSYEQYF. The CDR3 coding sequence is TGTGCCAGTAGTATAGGGCAGACTTCCTACGAGCAGTACTTC. The rearrangement uses TRBV19 and TRBJ2-7; D gene ambiguous. V lost 1 base and J 1 base, leaving 8 bases between the germline ends. The CDR3 length is 14 residues. Germline CDR1 LNHDA, CDR2 SQIVND (reference sequence).

The sample holds a few counts of this clone. The CDR3 is CAWKMGRGLKNEKLFF. Here the CDR3 DNA reads TGTGCCTGGAAAATGGGCAGGGGGCTGAAAAATGAAAAACTGTTTTTT. The chain joins TRBV30 to TRBJ1-4, with 8 bases fitting TRBD1. Germline V lookup: CDR1 GTSNPN, CDR2 SVGIG (reference sequence). The CDR3 is 16 residues long. Trimming at V came to 4 bases and at J to 5 bases, leaving 12 bases not matched to a gene.

The chain links TRBV5-6 to TRBJ1-5; D is perhaps TRBD1 (5 bases). The CDR3 contains 13 residues. The germline CDR1 and CDR2 sequences are SGHDT and YYEEEE. V was pared by 4 bases and J by 6 bases, with 11 bases between. The CDR3 spells CASSNLGAQPQHF. DNA of the CDR3: TGTGCCAGCAGCAACCTAGGGGCTCAGCCCCAGCATTTT. The entire variable domain, with the rest obtained from reference TRBV5-6 and TRBJ1-5, is as follows: DAGVTQSPTHLIKTRGQQVTLRCSPKSGHDTVSWYQQALGQGPQFIFQYYEEEERQRGNFPDRFSGHQFPNYSSELNVNALLLGDSALYLCASSNLGAQPQHFGDGTRLSIL.

V gene TRBV5-1 combines with J gene TRBJ2-7; 10 bases line up with TRBD1. The ends lost 5 bases at V and 3 bases at J; junction bases unmatched: 5. Germline assignment: CDR1 SGHRS and CDR2 YFSETQ. The CDR3 runs 14 residues. The CDR3 protein is CASRWDRGNYEQYF. In nucleotides, the CDR3 is TGCGCCAGCAGGTGGGACAGGGGAAACTACGAGCAGTACTTC.

The chain carries TRBV7-9 and TRBJ2-5; TRBD2 aligns across 13 bases. Losses at the gene ends were 4 bases for V and 4 bases for J; bases not matched to a gene: 9. In germline, CDR1 is SEHNR, CDR2 FQNEAQ (reference sequence). The CDR3 has 17 residues. The CDR3 DNA reads as TGTGCCAGCAGCTCAGGGACTAGCGGGATGTACGGAGAGACCCAGTACTTC. Translated: CASSSGTSGMYGETQYF.

The table lists this clone with a count of one. The V call is TRBV2, the J call TRBJ2-1; weak D call: TRBD2 (5 bases). Trimming pared 4 bases from V and 0 bases from J, leaving 10 bases between. This CDR3 region has 15 residues. CDR1 and CDR2 from the germline V gene are SNHLY and FYNNEI. CDR3 protein: CASSAVGASYNEQFF. CDR3 coding DNA: TGTGCCAGCAGTGCCGTGGGAGCCTCCTACAATGAGCAGTTCTTC. The full variable domain, its missing parts supplied by reference TRBV2 and TRBJ2-1, is EPEVTQTPSHQVTQMGQEVILRCVPISNHLYFYWYRQILGQKVEFLVSFYNNEISEKSEIFDDQFSVERPDGSNFTLKIRSTKLEDSAMYFCASSAVGASYNEQFFGPGTRLTVL.

This rearrangement joins TRBV5-1 to TRBJ1-1, with D tentatively TRBD1 (6 bases). V lost 3 bases and J lost 4, with 16 bases in between. This CDR3 comprises 15 residues. The germline gives CDR1 SGHRS, CDR2 YFSETQ. CDR3 bases: TGCGCCAGCAGCTCAGCCGGGACATTATTCACTGAAGCTTTCTTT. The encoded protein is CASSSAGTLFTEAFF. Together with reference TRBV5-1 and TRBJ1-1, the CDR3 gives the full variable domain: KAGVTQTPRYLIKTRGQQVTLSCSPISGHRSVSWYQQTPGQGLQFLFEYFSETQRNKGNFPGRFSGRQFSNSRSEMNVSTLELGDSALYLCASSSAGTLFTEAFFGQGTRLTVV.

The J gene is TRBJ2-2, the V gene TRBV4-2; 10 bases align to TRBD2. The germline gives CDR1 LGHNA, CDR2 YNFKEQ. The V gene end was trimmed by 0 bases and the J gene end by 6 bases; junction bases not matched to a gene: 10. The length of the CDR3 is 18 residues. DNA of the CDR3: TGTGCCAGCAGCCAAGACCTAGCGGGGGCTATCAGATCCGGGGAGCTGTTTTTT. Its protein is CASSQDLAGAIRSGELFF.

Points on this clone: Other DNA sequences within the sample encode an identical CDR3. For the CDR3, the DNA is TGCGCCAGCAGCTTGGGCGGGTCGAACACTGAAGCTTTCTTT. It encodes CASSLGGSNTEAFF. The chain links TRBV5-1 to TRBJ1-1; D is undetermined. Trimming removed 0 bases from V and 1 base from J, with 7 bases in between. This CDR3 region has 14 residues. Per germline, CDR1 SGHRS and CDR2 YFSETQ. Filled out from reference TRBV5-1 and TRBJ1-1, the complete variable domain reads KAGVTQTPRYLIKTRGQQVTLSCSPISGHRSVSWYQQTPGQGLQFLFEYFSETQRNKGNFPGRFSGRQFSNSRSEMNVSTLELGDSALYLCASSLGGSNTEAFFGQGTRLTVV.

The gene calls are TRBV10-1 and TRBJ2-3; TRBD1 matches at 9 bases. The CDR3 extends over 15 amino acids. Trimming at V came to 4 bases and at J to 4 bases, leaving 6 bases not matched to a gene. Germline values: CDR1 WNHNN, CDR2 SYGVQD (reference sequence). The CDR3 sequence: CASSGGTGSSDTQYF. As DNA, the CDR3 is TGCGCCAGCAGTGGCGGGACAGGGTCATCAGATACGCAGTATTTT.

This clone was counted between two and nine times. The CDR3 region has the DNA TGCGCCAGCAGCGTGGGCACGCGTGATACGCAGTATTTT. Its translation is CASSVGTRDTQYF. The chain recombines TRBV4-3 with TRBJ2-3; no reliable D call. The CDR3 runs to 13 residues. CDR1 and CDR2 (germline): LGHNA, YSLEER. Trimming stripped 5 bases from V and 6 bases from J, with 12 bases between.

This clone was seen a few times. The V call is TRBV10-2, the J call TRBJ1-2, with D perhaps matching TRBD1 (5 bases). V gave up 8 bases and J gave up 3 bases, with 10 bases separating them. Germline V gene lookup returns CDR1 WSHSY and CDR2 SAAADI. The CDR3 runs 12 residues. The CDR3 here is CASLRDDYGYTF. In DNA, the CDR3 is TGCGCCAGCCTTCGGGACGACTATGGCTACACCTTC.